This TCR beta chain emerged from a study of Graves' ophthalmopathy and Graves' hyperthyroidism. Regarding the study as a whole: A 13-signature model separated ophthalmopathy from stable hyperthyroidism, reaching approximately 88% sensitivity and under 82% specificity cross-validated.

From germline, CDR1 is DFQATT and CDR2 SNEGSKA (reference sequence). This CDR3 has 15 residues. Trimming pared 5 bases from V and 0 bases from J, leaving 17 bases between. Out of about 9.3 ml of fresh peripheral blood, PBMCs were obtained. For repertoire sequencing, the TCR beta CDR3 regions were amplified from RNA transcripts. The first round was an RT-PCR with HTBI primers, and the second round was a multiplex PCR. Each CDR3 protein gets one entry after TCRdb re-called the multiplex PCR reads with MiXCR. The profile shows more than 300,000 distinct CDR3 sequences, 15% to 19% of them singletons. The sample holds many counts of this clonotype. The antigen remains undetermined.

The rearrangement joins TRBV20-1 to TRBJ2-7; D unresolved. The material sequenced was peripheral blood. The sequence derives from a woman younger than 30 with stable Graves' hyperthyroidism. The CDR3 DNA follows: TGCAGTGCTCCCGCCCCTCGGACGGACTCCTACGAGCAGTACTTC. Translated, it gives CSAPAPRTDSYEQYF.